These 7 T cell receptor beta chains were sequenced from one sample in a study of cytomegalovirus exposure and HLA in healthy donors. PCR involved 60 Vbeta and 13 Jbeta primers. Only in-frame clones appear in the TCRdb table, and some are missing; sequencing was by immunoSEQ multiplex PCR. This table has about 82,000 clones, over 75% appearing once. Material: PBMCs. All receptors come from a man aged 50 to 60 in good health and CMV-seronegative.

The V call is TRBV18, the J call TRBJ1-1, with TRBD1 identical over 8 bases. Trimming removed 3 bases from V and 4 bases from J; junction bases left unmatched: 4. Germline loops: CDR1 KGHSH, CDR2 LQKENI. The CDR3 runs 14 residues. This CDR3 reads CASSPDRVFTEAFF. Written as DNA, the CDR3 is TGTGCCAGCTCACCGGACAGGGTCTTCACTGAAGCTTTCTTT.

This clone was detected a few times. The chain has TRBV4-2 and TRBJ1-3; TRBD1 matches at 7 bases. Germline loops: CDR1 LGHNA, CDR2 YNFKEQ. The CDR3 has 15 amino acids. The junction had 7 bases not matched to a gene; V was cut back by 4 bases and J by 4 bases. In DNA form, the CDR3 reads TGTGCCAGCAGCCCAGATACAGGGGCAGGAAACACCATATATTTT. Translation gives CASSPDTGAGNTIYF.

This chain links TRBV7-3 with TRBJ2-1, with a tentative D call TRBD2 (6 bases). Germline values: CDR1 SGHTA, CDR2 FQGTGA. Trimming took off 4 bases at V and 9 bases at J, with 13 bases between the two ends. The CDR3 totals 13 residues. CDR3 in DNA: TGTGCCAGCAGCTCCGGACTAAAGGGTGAGCAGTTCTTC. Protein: CASSSGLKGEQFF. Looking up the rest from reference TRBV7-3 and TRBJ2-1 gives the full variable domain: GAGVSQTPSNKVTEKGKYVELRCDPISGHTALYWYRQSLGQGPEFLIYFQGTGAADDSGLPNDRFFAVRPEGSVSTLKIQRTERGDSAVYLCASSSGLKGEQFFGPGTRLTVL.

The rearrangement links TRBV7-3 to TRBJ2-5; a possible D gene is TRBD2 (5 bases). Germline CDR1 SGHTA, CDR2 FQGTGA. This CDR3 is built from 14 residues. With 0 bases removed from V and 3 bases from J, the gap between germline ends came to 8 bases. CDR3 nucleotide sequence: TGTGCCAGCAGCTTAACGGACTTAGAAGAGACCCAGTACTTC. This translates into CASSLTDLEETQYF.

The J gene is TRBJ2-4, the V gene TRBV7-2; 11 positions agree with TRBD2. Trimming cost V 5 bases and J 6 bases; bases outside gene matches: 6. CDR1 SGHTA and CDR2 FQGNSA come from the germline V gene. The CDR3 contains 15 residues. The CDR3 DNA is TGTGCCAGCAGCCTTAGCGGGGGGGTCCCAAACATTCAGTACTTC. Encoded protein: CASSLSGGVPNIQYF. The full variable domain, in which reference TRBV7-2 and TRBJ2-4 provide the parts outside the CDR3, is GAGVSQSPSNKVTEKGKDVELRCDPISGHTALYWYRQSLGQGLEFLIYFQGNSAPDKSGLPSDRFSAERTGGSVSTLTIQRTQQEDSAVYLCASSLSGGVPNIQYFGAGTRLSVL.

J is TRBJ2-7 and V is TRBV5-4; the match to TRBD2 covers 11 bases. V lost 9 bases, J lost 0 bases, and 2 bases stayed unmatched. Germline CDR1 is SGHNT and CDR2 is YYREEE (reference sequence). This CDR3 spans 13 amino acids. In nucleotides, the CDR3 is TGTGCCATCGGGACTAGCGGCTCCTACGAGCAGTACTTC. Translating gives CAIGTSGSYEQYF.

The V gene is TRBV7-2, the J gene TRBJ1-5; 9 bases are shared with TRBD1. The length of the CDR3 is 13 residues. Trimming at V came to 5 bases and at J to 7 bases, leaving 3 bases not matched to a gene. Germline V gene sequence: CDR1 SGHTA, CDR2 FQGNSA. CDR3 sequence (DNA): TGTGCCAGCAGCCCTGACAGGGGGCAGCCCCAGCATTTT. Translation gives CASSPDRGQPQHF.